These 24 T cell receptor beta chains share one sample of origin, sequenced in a study of STAT3 mutations in large granular lymphocyte leukemia. The antigens for these receptors are not known. General study results and limits: At least one immunodominant TCR beta clonotype appeared in every T-cell large granular lymphocyte leukemia patient.

This table comes from immunoSEQ multiplex PCR, and its TCRdb copy is limited to in-frame clones, with some not included. The sample has over 8,000 clones; roughly 87% are singletons. Sequencing was performed on peripheral blood mononuclear cells. The receptors shown here come from a man in his 60s with T-cell large granular lymphocyte leukemia. Some clones in this sample may be carry-over from other donors' samples.

The CDR3 region has the DNA TGCGCCAGCAGCCAAGATGGGAAACCGAACACCGGGGAGCTGTTTTTT. Protein sequence: CASSQDGKPNTGELFF. The V and J genes are TRBV4-3 and TRBJ2-2; D is unclear. The CDR3 consists of 16 residues. Deletions cut 0 bases from V and 0 bases from J, with 8 bases between. Germline-derived CDR1 and CDR2 are LGHNA and YSLEER.

V gene TRBV5-4 combines with J gene TRBJ2-3; possible D gene TRBD2, 5 bases. The CDR3 is made up of 16 amino acids. Germline CDR1 SGHNT, CDR2 YYREEE (reference sequence). With 0 bases removed from V and 2 bases from J, the gap between germline ends came to 13 bases. This CDR3 is CASSLGGADFTDTQYF. For the CDR3, the DNA is TGTGCCAGCAGCTTGGGAGGAGCGGACTTCACAGATACGCAGTATTTT.

The chain links TRBV9 to TRBJ1-4; no reliable D call. The CDR3 is made up of 15 amino acids. Germline loops: CDR1 SGDLS, CDR2 YYNGEE. Trimming stripped 0 bases from V and 4 bases from J, with 10 bases between. The CDR3 reads CASSVGRAGNEKLFF. The CDR3, as DNA: TGTGCCAGCAGCGTAGGGCGCGCCGGTAATGAAAAACTGTTTTTT.

The rearrangement joins TRBV29-1 to TRBJ2-1, with 9 bases identical to TRBD1. The trim removed 3 bases at V and 4 bases at J, leaving 10 bases unmatched. The CDR3 runs to 16 residues. The germline V gene has CDR1 SQVTM and CDR2 ANQGSEA. The CDR3 sequence: CSVEKGETGGYNEQFF. The CDR3 nucleotides read TGCAGCGTTGAGAAGGGAGAGACAGGGGGTTACAATGAGCAGTTCTTC.

The V and J genes are TRBV18 and TRBJ2-1; 7 bases fit TRBD2. Germline-derived CDR1 and CDR2 are KGHSH and LQKENI. The CDR3 sequence is 18 residues long. The trim removed 3 bases at V and 3 bases at J, leaving 14 bases unmatched. The chain's CDR3 is CASSPVSSGGTNYNEQFF. CDR3 in DNA: TGTGCCAGCTCACCGGTATCTAGCGGAGGGACTAACTACAATGAGCAGTTCTTC. Full variable domain (rest looked up from reference TRBV18 and TRBJ2-1): NAGVMQNPRHLVRRRGQEARLRCSPMKGHSHVYWYRQLPEEGLKFMVYLQKENIIDESGMPKERFSAEFPKEGPSILRIQQVVRGDSAAYFCASSPVSSGGTNYNEQFFGPGTRLTVL.

The chain recombines TRBV11-2 with TRBJ2-1; no clear D. Germline V gene lookup returns CDR1 SGHAT and CDR2 FQNNGV. Trimming stripped 1 base from V and 6 bases from J, with 16 bases between. The CDR3 consists of 16 residues. CDR3 in DNA: TGTGCCAGCAGCTTAGTTGGCAGTTATTCGGGCAATGAGCAGTTCTTC. Its translation is CASSLVGSYSGNEQFF.

V usage is TRBV7-9 and J usage is TRBJ2-5, with D possibly being TRBD1 (5 bases). The germline CDR1 and CDR2 sequences are SEHNR and FQNEAQ (reference sequence). This CDR3 region has 13 residues. V gave up 5 bases and J gave up 5 bases, with 12 bases separating them. The CDR3 loop reads CASSPLRGETQYF. DNA of the CDR3: TGTGCCAGCAGCCCACTTAGGGGCGAGACCCAGTACTTC. Using reference TRBV7-9 and TRBJ2-5 for the parts outside the CDR3, the full variable domain is DTGVSQNPRHKITKRGQNVTFRCDPISEHNRLYWYRQTLGQGPEFLTYFQNEAQLEKSRLLSDRFSAERPKGSFSTLEIQRTEQGDSAMYLCASSPLRGETQYFGPGTRLLVL.

This clone appeared a single time. The chain is built from TRBV7-3 and TRBJ2-2, with 7 bases fitting TRBD2. The CDR3 consists of 16 residues. Trimming took 4 bases from V and 3 from J; bases not matched to a gene: 8. CDR1 is SGHTA and CDR2 is FQGTGA in the germline V gene. This CDR3 is CASSSGGRPDTGELFF. DNA for the CDR3: TGTGCCAGCAGCTCCGGGGGGAGGCCAGACACCGGGGAGCTGTTTTTT.

V and J are TRBV29-1 and TRBJ1-1; no clear D gene. Trimming removed 5 bases at V and 0 bases at J, with 13 bases between. CDR3 length: 14 residues. CDR1 is SQVTM and CDR2 is ANQGSEA in the germline V gene. DNA of the CDR3: TGCAGCGTTTATTCCGGTGTTATGAACACTGAAGCTTTCTTT. The encoded protein is CSVYSGVMNTEAFF.

DNA of the CDR3: TGTGCCAGCAGCTACGAGCGGGAGGCGAACACCGGGGAGCTGTTTTTT. Protein sequence: CASSYEREANTGELFF. The J gene is TRBJ2-2, the V gene TRBV11-3; 9 nucleotides agree with TRBD2. The V and J ends lost 4 bases and 0 bases, in that order; junction bases with no gene match: 3. The germline V gene encodes CDR1 SGHNT and CDR2 YENEEA. The CDR3 covers 16 residues.

The V and J genes are TRBV28 and TRBJ2-3; the D gene could be TRBD1 or TRBD2 (5 bases each). The germline CDR1 and CDR2 sequences are MDHEN and SYDVKM. Trimming took 6 bases from V and 2 from J, leaving 18 bases between them. This CDR3 is built from 16 residues. CDR3 DNA: TGTGCCAGCAGCTCTGAGGGGAGCCTTTCCACAGATACGCAGTATTTT. It is translated as CASSSEGSLSTDTQYF.

V is TRBV11-3 and J is TRBJ1-1; no clear D gene. CDR1 is SGHNT, CDR2 YENEEA, per germline. The V end lost 8 bases, the J end lost 7 bases, and 14 bases lay between the germline ends. There are 12 residues in the CDR3. CDR3 in DNA: TGTGCCAGCCCCTTGCTGGGTCTTGAAGCTTTCTTT. Translation: CASPLLGLEAFF.

J is TRBJ1-1 and V is TRBV5-6, with a possible D match to TRBD1 (5 bases). The CDR3 contains 14 residues. The ends were cut back, 4 bases at V and 0 bases at J, with 10 bases in the middle. Germline CDR1 reads SGHDT; CDR2 reads YYEEEE. CDR3 amino acids: CASSLGTVNTEAFF. The CDR3 DNA follows: TGTGCCAGCAGCCTTGGGACGGTGAACACTGAAGCTTTCTTT.

V is TRBV5-1 and J is TRBJ2-5, with D possibly matching TRBD1 (5 bases). Germline lookup yields CDR1 SGHRS and CDR2 YFSETQ. V was shortened by 0 bases and J by 2 bases, with 5 bases between the two germline ends. This CDR3 is 13 amino acids long. The CDR3 DNA sequence: TGCGCCAGCAGCTTGGGACAGCAAGAGACCCAGTACTTC. It codes for CASSLGQQETQYF.

The J gene is TRBJ1-4, the V gene TRBV2; a weak D match, TRBD1 (6 bases). Germline V gene sequence: CDR1 SNHLY, CDR2 FYNNEI. The CDR3 runs 15 residues. The ends were cut back, 4 bases at V and 8 bases at J, with 17 bases in the middle. The CDR3, as DNA: TGTGCCAGCAGTGTGGGGGCAGACCCAAAGGAAAAACTGTTTTTT. It codes for CASSVGADPKEKLFF.

This chain joins TRBV27 and TRBJ2-1, with TRBD1 identical over 7 bases. CDR3 size: 15 residues. V trimming: 4 bases; J trimming: 7 bases; junction bases outside the gene matches: 10. Germline CDR1 and CDR2: MNHEY and SMNVEV (reference sequence). In DNA form, the CDR3 reads TGTGCCAGCAGTTCAAACAGGGGACGAGGGAATGAGCAGTTCTTC. This encodes CASSSNRGRGNEQFF.

This sequence joins TRBV6-1 and TRBJ2-7, with a possible D match to TRBD1 (5 bases). The V gene's germline CDR1 is MNHNS and CDR2 SASEGT. Trimming left V 3 bases short and J 5 bases short, with 11 bases between. The CDR3 totals 13 residues. Here the CDR3 DNA reads TGTGCCAGCAGTGAGCAGGGTCAGAACGAGCAGTACTTC. Translating gives CASSEQGQNEQYF.

V usage is TRBV30 and J usage is TRBJ2-7; 10 bases align to TRBD2. The length of the CDR3 is 15 residues. The ends lost 5 bases at V and 6 bases at J; junction bases unmatched: 13. Germline V lookup: CDR1 GTSNPN, CDR2 SVGIG (reference sequence). The CDR3 loop is CAWGGPLAGVSEQYF. CDR3 nucleotides: TGTGCCTGGGGTGGCCCCCTAGCGGGAGTCTCCGAGCAGTACTTC.

This chain connects TRBV30 to TRBJ2-3; 12 bases align to TRBD2. The CDR3 spans 19 residues. V lost 7 bases to trimming and J lost 6 bases; unmatched junction nucleotides: 23. In germline, CDR1 is GTSNPN, CDR2 SVGIG (reference sequence). CDR3 sequence reads: CASSGETSGRPGFKDTQYF. Here the CDR3 DNA reads TGTGCCTCCTCTGGGGAGACTAGCGGGAGACCCGGGTTTAAGGATACGCAGTATTTT.

The chain combines TRBV9 with TRBJ2-7; D tentatively reads TRBD1 or TRBD2 (5 bases each). V was trimmed by 3 bases and J by 7 bases, leaving 17 bases between them. Germline values: CDR1 SGDLS, CDR2 YYNGEE. The CDR3 has 14 amino acids. The CDR3 DNA reads TGTGCCAGCAGCGACGGGATGGGGCTACGAGAGCAGTACTTC. Translating it yields CASSDGMGLREQYF.

This chain links TRBV4-3 with TRBJ1-1; 8 nucleotides agree with TRBD1. Germline V gene lookup returns CDR1 LGHNA and CDR2 YSLEER. This CDR3 comprises 15 residues. V was clipped by 3 bases and J by 5 bases; unmatched bases: 8. The CDR3 loop reads CASSQERQGWTEAFF. CDR3 in DNA: TGCGCCAGCAGCCAGGAAAGACAGGGGTGGACTGAAGCTTTCTTT.

V and J are TRBV7-2 and TRBJ1-4, with a weak D call TRBD1 (5 bases). With 4 bases removed from V and 4 bases from J, the gap between germline ends came to 10 bases. This CDR3 spans 14 amino acids. CDR1 is SGHTA, CDR2 FQGNSA, per germline. CDR3 bases: TGTGCCAGCAGCTCGACAGCAAGTAATGAAAAACTGTTTTTT. It encodes CASSSTASNEKLFF.

This clone occurred once. This chain connects TRBV6-6 to TRBJ2-2; D is unresolved. The CDR3 has 16 residues. In germline, CDR1 is MNHNY, CDR2 SVGAGI (reference sequence). Deletions cut 0 bases from V and 0 bases from J, with 8 bases between. CDR3: CASSYSAAANTGELFF. The CDR3 DNA reads as TGTGCCAGCAGTTACTCGGCAGCCGCGAACACCGGGGAGCTGTTTTTT.

The DNA for the CDR3 is TGTGCCAGCAGCCCAAAAATGAGGCTAGCTACTCCCTACAATGAGCAGTTCTTC. Residues: CASSPKMRLATPYNEQFF. This chain uses TRBV7-9 with TRBJ2-1; D is possibly TRBD2 (5 bases). Trimming stripped 5 bases from V and 2 bases from J, with 22 bases between. The V gene's germline CDR1 is SEHNR and CDR2 FQNEAQ (reference sequence). This CDR3 spans 18 amino acids.